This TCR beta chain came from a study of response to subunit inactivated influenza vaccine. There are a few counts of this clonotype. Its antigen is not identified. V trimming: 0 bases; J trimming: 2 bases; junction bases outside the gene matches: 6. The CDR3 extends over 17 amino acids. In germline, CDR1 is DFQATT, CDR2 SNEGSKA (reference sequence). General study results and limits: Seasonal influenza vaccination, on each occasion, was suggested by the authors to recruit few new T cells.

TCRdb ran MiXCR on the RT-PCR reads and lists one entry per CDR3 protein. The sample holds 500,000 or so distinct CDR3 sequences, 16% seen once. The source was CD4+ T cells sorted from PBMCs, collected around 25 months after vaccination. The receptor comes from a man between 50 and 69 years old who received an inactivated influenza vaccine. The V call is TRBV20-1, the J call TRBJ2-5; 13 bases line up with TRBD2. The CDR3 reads CSARDLLLAGGQETQYF. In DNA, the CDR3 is TGCAGTGCTAGAGATCTCCTACTAGCGGGGGGGCAAGAGACCCAGTACTTC.